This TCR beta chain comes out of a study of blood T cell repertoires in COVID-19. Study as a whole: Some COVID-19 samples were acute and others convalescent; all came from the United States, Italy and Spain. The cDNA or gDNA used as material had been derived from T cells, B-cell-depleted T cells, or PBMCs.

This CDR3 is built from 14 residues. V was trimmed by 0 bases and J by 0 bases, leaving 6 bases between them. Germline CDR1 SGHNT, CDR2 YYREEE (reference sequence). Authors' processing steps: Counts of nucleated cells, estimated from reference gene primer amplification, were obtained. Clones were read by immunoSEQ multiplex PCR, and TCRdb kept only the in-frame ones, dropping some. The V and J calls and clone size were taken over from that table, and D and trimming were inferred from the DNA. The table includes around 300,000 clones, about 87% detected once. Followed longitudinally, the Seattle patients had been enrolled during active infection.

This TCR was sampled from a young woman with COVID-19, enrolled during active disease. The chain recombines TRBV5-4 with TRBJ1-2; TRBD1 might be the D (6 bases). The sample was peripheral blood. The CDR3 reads CASSLGQANYGYTF. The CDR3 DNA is TGTGCCAGCAGCTTGGGACAGGCTAACTATGGCTACACCTTC.